The rows below give T cell receptor beta chains drawn from one sample of a study of OX40 agonist ivuxolimab in advanced cancers. Generated by immunoSEQ multiplex PCR, the TCRdb table keeps only in-frame clones and is missing some. The table shows tens of thousands of clones, with around 82% occurring only once. The sample consisted of CD4+ or CD8+ T cells sorted from blood, taken in a trial of the OX40 agonist ivuxolimab. These receptors were obtained from an adult with an advanced solid tumor such as melanoma, head and neck, liver or kidney cancer. CDR3s include the opening cysteine and the closing phenylalanine or tryptophan. D genes are given only for firm matches. Rows give clone size only sometimes, using once, few, many, or a class for an expanded clone.

j_call clone_size cdr3_length d_call v_call cdr3_aa cdr3_nt
TRBJ1-4 NA 16 NA TRBV18 CASSLYGGATNEKLFF TGTGCCAGCTCACTTTACGGGGGTGCAACTAATGAAAAACTGTTTTTT
TRBJ1-1 NA 14 TRBD1 TRBV11-2 CASSLGTENTEAFF TGTGCCAGCAGCCTAGGGACAGAGAACACTGAAGCTTTCTTT
TRBJ1-5 once 14 TRBD1 TRBV23-1 CASCLDRVNQPQHF TGCGCCAGCTGCCTGGACAGGGTGAATCAGCCCCAGCATTTT
TRBJ2-7 NA 15 TRBD1 TRBV7-2 CASSLASRGPYEQYF TGTGCCAGCAGCTTAGCGTCCAGGGGGCCCTACGAGCAGTACTTC
TRBJ2-5 NA 14 TRBD2 TRBV5-1 CASSLGSGEETQYF TGCGCCAGCAGCTTGGGAAGCGGGGAAGAGACCCAGTACTTC
TRBJ1-2 once 13 NA TRBV6-1 CASSSSGLGGYTF TGTGCCAGCAGTAGTTCAGGGTTGGGAGGCTACACCTTC
TRBJ2-3 NA 18 NA TRBV19 CASSIQKASGWGTDTQYF TGTGCCAGTAGTATCCAGAAAGCTAGTGGTTGGGGCACAGATACGCAGTATTTT
TRBJ1-3 NA 14 NA TRBV15 CATSRPGQGNTIYF TGTGCCACCAGCAGACCTGGACAGGGAAACACCATATATTTT
TRBJ2-3 NA 16 TRBD1 TRBV5-1 CASSSMDRGRGDTQYF TGCGCCAGCAGCTCCATGGACAGGGGGCGAGGAGATACGCAGTATTTT
TRBJ2-7 once 13 NA TRBV5-1 CASSLQGPTKQYF TGCGCCAGCAGCCTACAGGGACCTACGAAACAGTACTTC
TRBJ1-6 NA 16 TRBD1 TRBV5-3 CARSGILRGGNSPLHF TGTGCCAGAAGCGGAATCCTCAGGGGGGGGAATTCACCCCTCCACTTT
TRBJ2-5 once 13 NA TRBV6-1 CASSRPYQETQYF TGTGCCAGCAGCCGCCCATACCAAGAGACCCAGTACTTC
TRBJ1-4 few 15 NA TRBV25-1 CASSDPLSYEEKLFF TGTGCCAGCAGTGACCCCCTGTCGTATGAGGAAAAACTGTTTTTT
TRBJ2-7 NA 16 NA TRBV14 CASSPAGPLKRDEQYF TGTGCCAGCAGCCCCGCCGGGCCTCTCAAACGGGACGAGCAGTACTTC
TRBJ1-2 NA 15 TRBD1 TRBV6-1 CASRWDRGPSYGYTF TGTGCCAGCAGATGGGACAGGGGGCCCTCCTATGGCTACACCTTC
TRBJ1-1 few 12 NA TRBV7-2 CASSTDASEAFF TGTGCCAGCAGCACGGACGCCTCTGAAGCTTTCTTT
TRBJ2-3 NA 16 NA TRBV5-1 CASSLGGTHGTDTQYF TGCGCCAGCAGCTTGGGGGGAACTCATGGCACAGATACGCAGTATTTT
TRBJ2-7 once 12 NA TRBV2 CASRSPVYEQYF TGTGCCAGCAGGAGCCCGGTCTACGAGCAGTACTTC
TRBJ2-5 NA 14 TRBD2 TRBV27 CASSLNGGVKTQYF TGTGCCAGCAGTTTAAACGGGGGGGTGAAGACCCAGTACTTC
TRBJ1-5 NA 14 TRBD1 TRBV19 CAGAGTGFNQPQHF TGTGCCGGGGCCGGGACAGGCTTTAATCAGCCCCAGCATTTT
TRBJ2-3 few 11 NA TRBV29-1 CSVLTGDTQYF TGCAGCGTTCTCACAGGGGATACGCAGTATTTT
TRBJ1-2 NA 13 TRBD1 TRBV6-5 CASRTGTVGGYTF TGTGCCAGCAGGACAGGGACGGTGGGAGGCTACACCTTC
TRBJ2-5 NA 14 TRBD2 TRBV5-8 CASRSSGEGETQYF TGTGCCAGCAGATCCAGCGGGGAGGGGGAGACCCAGTACTTC
TRBJ1-2 few 14 NA TRBV13 CASSPGNRDYGYTF TGTGCCAGCAGCCCAGGGAACCGGGACTATGGCTACACCTTC
TRBJ1-5 NA 14 NA TRBV5-6 CASSPYAGNQPQHF TGTGCCAGCAGCCCATACGCAGGGAATCAGCCCCAGCATTTT
TRBJ1-1 NA 15 TRBD1 TRBV4-1 CASSARQGPNTEAFF TGCGCCAGCAGCGCCCGACAGGGCCCGAACACTGAAGCTTTCTTT
TRBJ1-5 NA 15 NA TRBV19 CASSIESLSNQPQHF TGTGCCAGTAGTATAGAGTCACTGAGCAATCAGCCCCAGCATTTT
TRBJ2-7 NA 13 TRBD1 TRBV28 CASSVRQGYEQYF TGTGCCAGCAGTGTCCGACAGGGCTACGAGCAGTACTTC
TRBJ2-3 NA 12 NA TRBV7-2 CASSLNRDTQYF TGTGCCAGCAGCCTGAACCGGGATACGCAGTATTTT
TRBJ2-1 NA 15 TRBD1 TRBV18 CASSPGQGGYNEQFF TGTGCCAGCTCACCGGGACAGGGTGGTTACAATGAGCAGTTCTTC
TRBJ1-1 NA 14 NA TRBV7-9 CASSLGSANTEAFF TGTGCCAGCAGCTTAGGATCAGCGAACACTGAAGCTTTCTTT
TRBJ2-2 NA 17 NA TRBV9 CASSPTAGTRAAGELFF TGTGCCAGCAGCCCAACAGCCGGGACAAGGGCGGCCGGGGAGCTGTTTTTT
TRBJ1-1 once 15 TRBD1 TRBV5-1 CASSPRQGMNTEAFF TGCGCCAGCAGCCCAAGACAGGGCATGAACACTGAAGCTTTCTTT
TRBJ2-7 NA 15 TRBD2 TRBV4-3 CASSQDALAGYEQYF TGCGCCAGCAGCCAAGATGCACTAGCGGGCTACGAGCAGTACTTC
TRBJ1-1 NA 11 NA TRBV28 CASRIDAEAFF TGTGCCAGCAGGATCGACGCTGAAGCTTTCTTT
TRBJ1-3 NA 14 NA TRBV6-1 CASSEGTSGNTIYF TGTGCCAGCAGTGAAGGCACCTCTGGAAACACCATATATTTT
TRBJ2-1 NA 14 TRBD1 TRBV18 CASSPKDRYNEQFF TGTGCCAGCTCACCAAAGGACAGGTACAATGAGCAGTTCTTC
TRBJ2-1 NA 19 TRBD2 TRBV9 CASSVDWGKTSGSYNEQFF TGTGCCAGCAGCGTAGATTGGGGCAAGACTAGCGGGTCCTACAATGAGCAGTTCTTC
TRBJ2-3 NA 16 TRBD2 TRBV4-2 CASSQGGTSGTDTQYF TGTGCCAGCAGCCAAGGGGGGACTAGCGGCACAGATACGCAGTATTTT
TRBJ1-2 NA 15 TRBD1 TRBV19 CASTQTGGGYYGYTF TGTGCCAGTACCCAGACAGGGGGCGGTTACTATGGCTACACCTTC
TRBJ1-3 NA 15 NA TRBV4-2 CASSSEQVSGNTIYF TGTGCCAGCAGCTCCGAGCAGGTCTCTGGAAACACCATATATTTT
TRBJ1-1 NA 15 NA TRBV7-9 CASSPYSAVNTEAFF TGTGCCAGCAGCCCTTATTCCGCGGTGAACACTGAAGCTTTCTTT
TRBJ2-1 NA 15 TRBD1 TRBV4-3 CASSQEGQGAYEQFF TGCGCCAGCAGCCAAGAAGGACAGGGGGCTTATGAGCAGTTCTTC
TRBJ1-6 once 15 NA TRBV5-1 CASSLESSYNSPLHF TGCGCCAGCAGCTTGGAGAGCTCCTATAATTCACCCCTCCACTTT
TRBJ2-5 NA 13 TRBD2 TRBV29-1 CSAMELAGQTQYF TGCAGCGCCATGGAACTAGCGGGACAGACCCAGTACTTC
TRBJ2-7 NA 14 NA TRBV11-2 CASSVARRSYEQYF TGTGCCAGCAGCGTTGCAAGGAGATCCTACGAGCAGTACTTC
TRBJ2-5 NA 13 NA TRBV7-9 CASSTRPAGTQYF TGTGCCAGCAGCACACGGCCGGCGGGGACCCAGTACTTC